The present T cell receptor beta chain was sequenced within a study of blood T cells in healthy people across ages. Findings and caveats of the study: Per-million-T-cell TCR beta diversity fell roughly linearly with age.

This clonotype has a count of ten or more. Its target is not known. Next came a second PCR, run for about 7 to 12 cycles, which used a sample-barcoded 5' primer along with a J-beta primer mix. Each CDR3 protein gets one entry after TCRdb re-called the 5' RACE reads with MiXCR. Of about 1.6 million distinct CDR3 sequences listed, 30% to 40% are singletons. With 6 bases clipped from V and 5 bases from J, the junction kept 7 bases outside the gene matches. CDR3 size: 14 residues. Germline V gene data show CDR1 as ENHRY and CDR2 as SYGVKD. The chain recombines TRBV10-3 with TRBJ2-5, with 9 bases lining up with TRBD2. Sample: blood. The clonotype was recovered from a woman younger than 45 in good health. Here the CDR3 reads CAISQVAGAETQYF. CDR3 nucleotides: TGTGCCATCAGCCAAGTAGCGGGGGCGGAGACCCAGTACTTC.